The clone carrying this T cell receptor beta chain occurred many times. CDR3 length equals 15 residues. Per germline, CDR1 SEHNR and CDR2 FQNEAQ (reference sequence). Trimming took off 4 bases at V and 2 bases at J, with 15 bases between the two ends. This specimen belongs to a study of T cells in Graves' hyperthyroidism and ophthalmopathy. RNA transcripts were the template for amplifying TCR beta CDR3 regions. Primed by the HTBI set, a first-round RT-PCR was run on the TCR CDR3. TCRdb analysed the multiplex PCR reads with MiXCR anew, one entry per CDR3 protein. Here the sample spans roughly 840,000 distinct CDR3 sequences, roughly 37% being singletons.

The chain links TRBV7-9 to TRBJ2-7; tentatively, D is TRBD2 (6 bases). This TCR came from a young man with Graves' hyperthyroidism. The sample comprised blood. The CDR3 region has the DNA TGTGCCAGCAGCTCCGAGGGGCGGGGAGCCTACGAGCAGTACTTC. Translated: CASSSEGRGAYEQYF.